A single sample gave rise to the 7 T cell receptor beta chains below, sequenced in a study of cytomegalovirus exposure and HLA in healthy donors. The PCR ran on 60 Vbeta and 13 Jbeta primers. Some clones are missing from TCRdb's copy, which holds only in-frame ones; the method was immunoSEQ multiplex PCR. The data hold approximately 190,000 clones, with approximately 85% observed a single time. The sequenced material came from PBMCs. Receptor source: a woman between 18 and 29 years old in good health and CMV-seronegative.

This clone was counted only a few times. Other DNA sequences of this sample code for an identical CDR3. The gene calls are TRBV18 and TRBJ2-7; 9 positions match TRBD1. This CDR3 is built from 14 residues. From germline, CDR1 is KGHSH and CDR2 LQKENI. The J segment lost 1 base and the V segment lost 3 bases, leaving 1 base of the junction unmatched. This CDR3 is CASSPGTGSYEQYF. The CDR3 nucleotides read TGTGCCAGCTCACCCGGGACAGGGTCCTACGAGCAGTACTTC.

This clone was observed once. This rearrangement joins TRBV19 to TRBJ2-1; a weak D match, TRBD2 (5 bases). This CDR3 spans 15 amino acids. Germline V gene sequence: CDR1 LNHDA, CDR2 SQIVND (reference sequence). V was clipped by 3 bases and J by 8 bases, with 17 bases between them. The CDR3 reads CASSIPSGLSDEQFF. CDR3 nucleotides: TGTGCCAGTAGTATTCCCAGCGGACTCTCGGATGAGCAGTTCTTC.

The chain is built from TRBV27 and TRBJ2-3; 7 nucleotides align to TRBD2. The J segment lost 11 bases and the V segment lost 6 bases, leaving 5 bases of the junction unmatched. CDR3 size: 11 residues. The V gene's germline CDR1 is MNHEY and CDR2 SMNVEV (reference sequence). CDR3 protein: CASRSGTEQYF. The CDR3 DNA reads as TGTGCCAGCAGGAGCGGGACGGAGCAGTATTTT.

The chain links TRBV15 to TRBJ2-5, with 8 positions matching TRBD2. V shed 0 bases and J 4 bases; nucleotides not matched to a gene: 4. The CDR3 is 15 residues long. CDR1 and CDR2 from the germline V gene are LNHNV and YYDKDF (reference sequence). CDR3 in amino acids: CATSRDRSGGETQYF. The CDR3 bases are TGTGCCACCAGCAGAGATCGAAGCGGGGGAGAGACCCAGTACTTC.

The chain uses TRBV10-3 and TRBJ2-7; TRBD2 matches at 7 bases. V lost 11 bases to trimming and J lost 0 bases; unmatched junction nucleotides: 13. The germline V gene encodes CDR1 ENHRY and CDR2 SYGVKD. The CDR3 sequence is 15 residues long. CDR3 nucleotide sequence: TGTGCCGCTTCCTCATTGGGGGGGTCCTCCTACGAGCAGTACTTC. As protein: CAASSLGGSSYEQYF.

This clone came up once. V is TRBV6-5 and J is TRBJ2-2; possible D gene TRBD2, 6 bases. The length of the CDR3 is 14 residues. V lost 7 bases and J 4 bases, leaving 13 bases between the germline ends. In germline, CDR1 is MNHEY, CDR2 SVGAGI. The CDR3 DNA is TGTGCCAGCAAAAAAGGACTAAGCACCGGGGAGCTGTTTTTT. Translating gives CASKKGLSTGELFF.

The rearrangement joins TRBV4-1 to TRBJ2-2; D may be TRBD1 (6 bases). Germline values: CDR1 MGHRA, CDR2 YSYEKL. This CDR3 is 20 amino acids long. V dropped 0 bases and J dropped 3 bases, with 23 bases sitting between them. The CDR3, as DNA: TGCGCCAGCAGCCAAGATGGTACTGCCAGGGGAGTTAGGGACACCGGGGAGCTGTTTTTT. This translates into CASSQDGTARGVRDTGELFF.